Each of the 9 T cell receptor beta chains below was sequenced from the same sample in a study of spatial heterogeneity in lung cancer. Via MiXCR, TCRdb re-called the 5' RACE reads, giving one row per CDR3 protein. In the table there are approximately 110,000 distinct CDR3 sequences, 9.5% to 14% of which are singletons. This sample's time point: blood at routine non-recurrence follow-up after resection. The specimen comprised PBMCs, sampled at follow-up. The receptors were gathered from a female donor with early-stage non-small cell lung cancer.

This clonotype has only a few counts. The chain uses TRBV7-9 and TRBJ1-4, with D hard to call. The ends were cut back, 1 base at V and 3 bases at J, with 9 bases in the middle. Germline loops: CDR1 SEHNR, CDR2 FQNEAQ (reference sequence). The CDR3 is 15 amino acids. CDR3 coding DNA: TGTGCCAGCAGCTTAGGCCAGTCTCCTAATGAAAAACTGTTTTTT. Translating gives CASSLGQSPNEKLFF.

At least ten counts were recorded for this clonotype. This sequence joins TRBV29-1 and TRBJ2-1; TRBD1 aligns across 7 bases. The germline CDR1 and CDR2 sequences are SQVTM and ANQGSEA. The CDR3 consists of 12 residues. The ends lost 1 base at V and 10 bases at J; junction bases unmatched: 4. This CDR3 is CSVEGVGGEQFF. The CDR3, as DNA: TGCAGCGTTGAAGGTGTAGGGGGCGAGCAGTTCTTC.

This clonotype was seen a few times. CDR3 nucleotide sequence: TGTGCCAGCAGCTTAGCATCGCAGACGGCGGAGACCCAGTACTTC. Translated, it gives CASSLASQTAETQYF. The chain combines TRBV7-8 with TRBJ2-5; D is unresolved. CDR1 is SGHVS, CDR2 FQNEAQ, per germline. V lost 0 bases and J lost 5, with 13 bases in between. CDR3 size: 15 residues.

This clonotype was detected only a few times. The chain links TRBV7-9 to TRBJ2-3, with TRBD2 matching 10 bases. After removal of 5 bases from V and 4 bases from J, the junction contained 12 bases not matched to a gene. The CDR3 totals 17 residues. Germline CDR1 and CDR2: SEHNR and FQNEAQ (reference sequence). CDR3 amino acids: CASSPRRASGRPDTQYF. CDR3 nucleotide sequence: TGTGCCAGCAGCCCCAGGCGGGCTAGCGGGAGACCAGATACGCAGTATTTT. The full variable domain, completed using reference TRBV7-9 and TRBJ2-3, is DTGVSQNPRHKITKRGQNVTFRCDPISEHNRLYWYRQTLGQGPEFLTYFQNEAQLEKSRLLSDRFSAERPKGSFSTLEIQRTEQGDSAMYLCASSPRRASGRPDTQYFGPGTRLTVL.

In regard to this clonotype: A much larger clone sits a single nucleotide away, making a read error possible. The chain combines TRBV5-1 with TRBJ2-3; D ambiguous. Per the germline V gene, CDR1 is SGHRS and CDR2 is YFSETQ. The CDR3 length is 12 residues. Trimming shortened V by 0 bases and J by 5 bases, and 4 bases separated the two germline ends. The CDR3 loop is CASSLGGDTQYF. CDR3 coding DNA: TGCGCCAGCAGCTTGGGAGGAGATACGCAGTATTTT.

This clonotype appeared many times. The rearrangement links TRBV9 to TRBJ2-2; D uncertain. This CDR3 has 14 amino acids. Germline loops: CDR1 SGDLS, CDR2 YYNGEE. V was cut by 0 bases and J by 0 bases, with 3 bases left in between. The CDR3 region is CASSVGTNTGELFF. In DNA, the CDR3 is TGTGCCAGCAGCGTAGGTACGAACACCGGGGAGCTGTTTTTT.

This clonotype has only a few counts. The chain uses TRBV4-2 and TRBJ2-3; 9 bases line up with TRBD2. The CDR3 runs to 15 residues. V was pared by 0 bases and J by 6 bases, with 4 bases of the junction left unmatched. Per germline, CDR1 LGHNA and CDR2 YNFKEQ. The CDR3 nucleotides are TGTGCCAGCAGCCAAGACCCCAGCGGGAGGGATACGCAGTATTTT. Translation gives CASSQDPSGRDTQYF.

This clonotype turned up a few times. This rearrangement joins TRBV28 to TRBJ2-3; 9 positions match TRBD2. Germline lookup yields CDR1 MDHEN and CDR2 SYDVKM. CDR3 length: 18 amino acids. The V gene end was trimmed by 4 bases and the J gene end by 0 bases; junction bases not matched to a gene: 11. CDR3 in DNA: TGTGCCAGCAGTTCCCCGGGACTAGCCCAAGGAAGCACAGATACGCAGTATTTT. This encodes CASSSPGLAQGSTDTQYF.

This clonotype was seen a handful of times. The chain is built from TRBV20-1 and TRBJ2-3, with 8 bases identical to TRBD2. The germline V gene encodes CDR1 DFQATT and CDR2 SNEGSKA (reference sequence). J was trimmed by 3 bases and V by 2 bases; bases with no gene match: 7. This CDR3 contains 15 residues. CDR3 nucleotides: TGCAGTGCTAGACGCAGACTAGCGCAGACAGATACGCAGTATTTT. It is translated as CSARRRLAQTDTQYF.